Reported below is one T cell receptor beta chain. Its antigen is undetermined. The ends lost 2 bases at V and 6 bases at J; junction bases unmatched: 6. This CDR3 region has 15 residues. Germline V CDR1 and CDR2: MNHEY, SVGAGI. This sample was included in a study of Ad26.COV2.S vaccination and SARS-CoV-2 variants. Regarding the study as a whole: People given the vaccine had a wider spike-specific TCR breadth than placebo recipients did. It was reported that spike-specific CD8+ and CD4+ T cell responses were substantially broad after vaccination.

The treatment denotes: approximately 18 received Ad26.COV2.S at low or high dose, single or two shots; several received placebo; per-sample allocation not given. Day 63 after the first vaccine or placebo injection was the time point for sampling. Method: immunoSEQ multiplex PCR; TCRdb's copy keeps in-frame clones and lacks some. In the table there are more than 350,000 clones, approximately 92% of which are singletons. This TCR was sampled from a person between 18 and 59 years old who received the Ad26.COV2.S COVID-19 vaccine or a placebo. The specimen was peripheral blood, collected in a trial of Ad26.COV2.S vaccine versus placebo. The chain combines TRBV6-5 with TRBJ2-2; 7 nucleotides align to TRBD2. The CDR3 region is CASSYEGGPSGELFF. CDR3 coding DNA: TGTGCCAGCAGTTACGAGGGAGGGCCTTCCGGGGAGCTGTTTTTT.